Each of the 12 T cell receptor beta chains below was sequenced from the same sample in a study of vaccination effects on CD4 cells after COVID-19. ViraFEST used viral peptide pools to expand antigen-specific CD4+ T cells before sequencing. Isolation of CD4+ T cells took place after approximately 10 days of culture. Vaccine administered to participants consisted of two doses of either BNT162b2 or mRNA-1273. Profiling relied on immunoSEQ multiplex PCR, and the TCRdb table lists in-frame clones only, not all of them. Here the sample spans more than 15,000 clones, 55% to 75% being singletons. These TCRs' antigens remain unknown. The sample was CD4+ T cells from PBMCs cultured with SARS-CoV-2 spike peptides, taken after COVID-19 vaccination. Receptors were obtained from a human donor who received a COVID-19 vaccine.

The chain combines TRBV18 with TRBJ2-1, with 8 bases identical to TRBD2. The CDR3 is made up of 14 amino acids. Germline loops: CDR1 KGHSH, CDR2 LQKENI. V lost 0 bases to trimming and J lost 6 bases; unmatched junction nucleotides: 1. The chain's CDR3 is CASSPPGTSNEQFF. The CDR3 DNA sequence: TGTGCCAGCTCACCACCCGGGACTAGCAATGAGCAGTTCTTC.

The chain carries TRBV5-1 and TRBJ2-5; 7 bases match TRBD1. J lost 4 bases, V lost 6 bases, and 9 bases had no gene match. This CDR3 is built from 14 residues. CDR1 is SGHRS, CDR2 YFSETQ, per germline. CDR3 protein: CASKPGQPTETQYF. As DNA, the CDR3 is TGCGCCAGCAAGCCGGGACAGCCTACAGAGACCCAGTACTTC. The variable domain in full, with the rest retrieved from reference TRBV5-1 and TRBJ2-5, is KAGVTQTPRYLIKTRGQQVTLSCSPISGHRSVSWYQQTPGQGLQFLFEYFSETQRNKGNFPGRFSGRQFSNSRSEMNVSTLELGDSALYLCASKPGQPTETQYFGPGTRLLVL.

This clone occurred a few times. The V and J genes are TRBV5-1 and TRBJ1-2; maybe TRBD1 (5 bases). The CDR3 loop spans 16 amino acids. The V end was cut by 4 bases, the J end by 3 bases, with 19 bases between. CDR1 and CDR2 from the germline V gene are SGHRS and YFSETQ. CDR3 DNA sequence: TGCGCCAGCAGCCTGCGCGGGACGGGGTCTGACTATGGCTACACCTTC. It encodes CASSLRGTGSDYGYTF. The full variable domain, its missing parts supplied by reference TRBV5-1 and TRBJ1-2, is KAGVTQTPRYLIKTRGQQVTLSCSPISGHRSVSWYQQTPGQGLQFLFEYFSETQRNKGNFPGRFSGRQFSNSRSEMNVSTLELGDSALYLCASSLRGTGSDYGYTFGSGTRLTVV.

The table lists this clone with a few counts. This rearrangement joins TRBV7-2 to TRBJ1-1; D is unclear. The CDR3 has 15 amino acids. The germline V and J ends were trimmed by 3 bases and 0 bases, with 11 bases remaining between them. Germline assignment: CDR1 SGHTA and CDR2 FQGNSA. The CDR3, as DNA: TGTGCCAGCAGCTTTCTCGCCCCAATGAACACTGAAGCTTTCTTT. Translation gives CASSFLAPMNTEAFF. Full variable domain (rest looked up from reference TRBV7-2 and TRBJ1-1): GAGVSQSPSNKVTEKGKDVELRCDPISGHTALYWYRQSLGQGLEFLIYFQGNSAPDKSGLPSDRFSAERTGGSVSTLTIQRTQQEDSAVYLCASSFLAPMNTEAFFGQGTRLTVV.

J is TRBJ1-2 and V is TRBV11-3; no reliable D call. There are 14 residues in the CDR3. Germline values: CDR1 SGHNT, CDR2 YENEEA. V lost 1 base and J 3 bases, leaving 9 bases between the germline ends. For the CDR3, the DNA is TGTGCCAGCAGCTTAGGCCCAGGAGACTATGGCTACACCTTC. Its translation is CASSLGPGDYGYTF.

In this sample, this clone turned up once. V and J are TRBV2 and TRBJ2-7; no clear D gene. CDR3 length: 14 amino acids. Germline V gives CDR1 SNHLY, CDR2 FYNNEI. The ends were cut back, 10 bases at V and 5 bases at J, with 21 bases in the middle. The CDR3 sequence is CATTLMVSSHEQYF. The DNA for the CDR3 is TGTGCCACCACACTTATGGTATCCTCGCACGAGCAGTACTTC. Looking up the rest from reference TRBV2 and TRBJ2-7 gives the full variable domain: EPEVTQTPSHQVTQMGQEVILRCVPISNHLYFYWYRQILGQKVEFLVSFYNNEISEKSEIFDDQFSVERPDGSNFTLKIRSTKLEDSAMYFCATTLMVSSHEQYFGPGTRLTVT.

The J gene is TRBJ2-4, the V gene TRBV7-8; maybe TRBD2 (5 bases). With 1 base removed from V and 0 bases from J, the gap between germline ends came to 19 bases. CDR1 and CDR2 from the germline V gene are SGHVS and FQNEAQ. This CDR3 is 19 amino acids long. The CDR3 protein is CASSLVRVGRVLAKNIQYF. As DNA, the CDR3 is TGTGCCAGCAGCTTAGTCCGCGTTGGGCGGGTTCTAGCCAAAAACATTCAGTACTTC.

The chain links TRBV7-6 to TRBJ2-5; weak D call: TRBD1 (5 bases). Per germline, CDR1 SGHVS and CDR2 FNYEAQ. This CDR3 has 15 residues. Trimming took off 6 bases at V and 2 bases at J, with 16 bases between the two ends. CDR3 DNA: TGTGCCAGCAGTCCCTCTAGACAGCTTCAAGAGACCCAGTACTTC. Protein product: CASSPSRQLQETQYF.

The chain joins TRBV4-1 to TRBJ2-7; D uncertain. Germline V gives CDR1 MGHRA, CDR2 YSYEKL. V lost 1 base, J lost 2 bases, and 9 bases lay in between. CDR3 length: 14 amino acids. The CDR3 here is CASSQAYGPYEQYF. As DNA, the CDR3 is TGCGCCAGCAGCCAAGCTTATGGGCCCTACGAGCAGTACTTC.

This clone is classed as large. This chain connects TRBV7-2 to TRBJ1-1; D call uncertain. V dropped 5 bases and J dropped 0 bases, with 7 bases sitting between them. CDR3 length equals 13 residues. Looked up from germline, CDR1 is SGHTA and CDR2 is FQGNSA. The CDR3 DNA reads TGTGCCAGCAGCAAGCAGGTGAACACTGAAGCTTTCTTT. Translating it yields CASSKQVNTEAFF.

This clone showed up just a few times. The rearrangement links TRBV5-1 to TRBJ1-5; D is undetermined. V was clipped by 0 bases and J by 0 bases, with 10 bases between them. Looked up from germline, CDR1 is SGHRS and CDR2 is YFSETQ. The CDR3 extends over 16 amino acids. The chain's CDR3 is CASSLAGSYSNQPQHF. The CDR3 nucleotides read TGCGCCAGCAGCTTGGCTGGGAGTTATAGCAATCAGCCCCAGCATTTT.

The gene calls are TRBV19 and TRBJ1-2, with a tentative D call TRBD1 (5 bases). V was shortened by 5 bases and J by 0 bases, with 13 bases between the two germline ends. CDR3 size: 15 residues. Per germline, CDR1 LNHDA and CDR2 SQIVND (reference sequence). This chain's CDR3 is CASSFGTDTNYGYTF. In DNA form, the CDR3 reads TGTGCCAGTAGTTTCGGGACGGACACTAACTATGGCTACACCTTC.